This TCR beta chain was documented in a study of blood T cell repertoires in COVID-19. The overall study: In each case, the material was cDNA or gDNA derived from T cells, B-cell-depleted T cells, or PBMCs.

Profiling relied on immunoSEQ multiplex PCR, and the TCRdb table lists in-frame clones only, not all of them. The sample lists 220,000 or so clones, about 83% occurring once. Either two negative PCRs, clearance, or symptom resolution qualified Cohort 3 donors as recovered. This clone was seen a few times. The sequenced material came from PBMCs or T cells enriched from blood (not recorded which). The clonotype comes from a middle-aged woman who had recovered from COVID-19.

The CDR3 bases are TGTGCCAGCAGCCAATTAACAACCGGGGAGCTGTTTTTT. Its protein is CASSQLTTGELFF. The chain couples TRBV3-1 (or the pseudogene TRBV3-2) to TRBJ2-2, with unresolved D. Trimming pared 2 bases from V and 5 bases from J, leaving 6 bases between. The germline gives CDR1 LGHDT, CDR2 YNNKEL (reference sequence). The CDR3 length is 13 residues.